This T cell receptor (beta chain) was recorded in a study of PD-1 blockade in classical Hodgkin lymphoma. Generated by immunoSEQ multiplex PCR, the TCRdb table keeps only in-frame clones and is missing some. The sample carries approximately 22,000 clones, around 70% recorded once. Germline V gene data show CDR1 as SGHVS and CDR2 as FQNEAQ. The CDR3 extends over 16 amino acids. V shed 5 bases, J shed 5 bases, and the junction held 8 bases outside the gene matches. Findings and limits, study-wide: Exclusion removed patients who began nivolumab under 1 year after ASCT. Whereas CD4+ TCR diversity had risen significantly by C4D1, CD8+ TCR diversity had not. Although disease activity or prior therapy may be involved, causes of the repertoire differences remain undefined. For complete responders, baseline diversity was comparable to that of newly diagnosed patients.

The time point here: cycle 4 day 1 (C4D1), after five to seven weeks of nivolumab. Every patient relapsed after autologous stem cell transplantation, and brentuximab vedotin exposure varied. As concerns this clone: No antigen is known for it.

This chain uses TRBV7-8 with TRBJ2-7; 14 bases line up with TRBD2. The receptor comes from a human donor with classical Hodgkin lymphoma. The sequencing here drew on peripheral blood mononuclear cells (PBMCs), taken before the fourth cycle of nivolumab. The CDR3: CASSPTGTSGSHEQYF. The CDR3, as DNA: TGTGCCAGCAGCCCTACCGGGACTAGCGGGAGCCACGAGCAGTACTTC.